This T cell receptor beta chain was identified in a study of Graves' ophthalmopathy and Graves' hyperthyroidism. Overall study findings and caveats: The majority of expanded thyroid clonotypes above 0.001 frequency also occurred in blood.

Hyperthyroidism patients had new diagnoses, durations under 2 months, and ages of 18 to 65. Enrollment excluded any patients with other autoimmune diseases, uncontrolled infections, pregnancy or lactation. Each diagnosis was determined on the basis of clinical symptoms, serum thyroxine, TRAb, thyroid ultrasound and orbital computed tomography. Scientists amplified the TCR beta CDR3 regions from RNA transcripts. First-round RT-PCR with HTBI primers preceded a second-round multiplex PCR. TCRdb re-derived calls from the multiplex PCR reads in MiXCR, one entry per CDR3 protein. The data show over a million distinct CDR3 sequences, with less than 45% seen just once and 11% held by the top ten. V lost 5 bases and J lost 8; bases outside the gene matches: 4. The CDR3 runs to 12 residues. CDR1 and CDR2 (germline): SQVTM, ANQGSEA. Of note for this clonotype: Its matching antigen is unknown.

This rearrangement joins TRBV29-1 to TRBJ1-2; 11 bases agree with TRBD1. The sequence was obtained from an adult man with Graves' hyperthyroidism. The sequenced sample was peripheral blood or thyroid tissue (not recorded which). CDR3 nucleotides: TGCAGCGTTTCCGGGACAGGGGGAGGCTACACCTTC. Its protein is CSVSGTGGGYTF.